The text below deals with one T cell receptor (beta chain). This sample stems from a study of blood T cell repertoires in COVID-19. Overall study context: Acute-phase and convalescent COVID-19 samples originated in the United States, Italy and Spain.

Seattle patient enrollment occurred during active infection, with longitudinal follow-up thereafter. Study processing details: How many nucleated cells were present was estimated from reference gene primer amplification. The method was immunoSEQ multiplex PCR; TCRdb's version includes in-frame clones alone and lacks a portion of them. The V and J calls and the clone size are those of that table, but D and trimming were determined from the DNA. The sample gives a few hundred thousand clones, about 88% of which show up once; around 11% is in the top ten. The V gene's germline CDR1 is SGDLS and CDR2 YYNGEE. Trimming pared 0 bases from V and 1 base from J, leaving 11 bases between. The CDR3 runs 15 residues.

The chain couples TRBV9 to TRBJ2-7, with TRBD2 as a possible D gene (5 bases). This TCR was sampled from a woman aged 25 to 39 with COVID-19, enrolled during active disease. Sequenced input: peripheral blood. This CDR3 reads CASSVVGEPSYEQYF. In DNA, the CDR3 is TGTGCCAGCAGCGTAGTTGGGGAGCCTTCCTACGAGCAGTACTTC.